This TCR beta chain emerged from a study of OX40 agonist ivuxolimab in advanced cancers. About the research overall: The study gave patients intravenous ivuxolimab at 0.01 to 10 mg/kg every 2 weeks. Antecedent anti-PD-1, anti-PD-L1 or anti-CTLA-4 therapy was permissible, with about 39% having received some.

Whole-study findings and limits: CD8+ T cells (on average) carried more expanded clones than CD4+ T cells. Some of the nonresponding patients also showed low levels of normalized T-cell clonal expansion.

This clone was counted once. Its target is not known. The CDR3 covers 15 residues. The V end was cut by 4 bases, the J end by 2 bases, with 14 bases between. Germline CDR1 is SGHNT and CDR2 is YYREEE (reference sequence). This table comes from immunoSEQ multiplex PCR, and its TCRdb copy is limited to in-frame clones, with some not included. The sample has approximately 89,000 clones, 70% to 90% seen once. The material sequenced was CD4+ or CD8+ T cells sorted from blood, taken in a trial of the OX40 agonist ivuxolimab. The origin of this receptor is an adult with an advanced solid tumor such as melanoma, head and neck, liver or kidney cancer. This chain joins TRBV5-4 and TRBJ2-3; no definite D call. The CDR3 reads CASSPVGRNTDTQYF. In DNA, the CDR3 is TGTGCCAGCAGCCCGGTGGGTCGAAACACAGATACGCAGTATTTT.